Presented here are 2 T cell receptor beta chains from one specimen sequenced in a study of control samples from healthy donors and cancer patients. TCRdb keeps only in-frame clones here, not all; method: immunoSEQ multiplex PCR. The sample comprises around 150,000 clones, around 90% of which are singletons, and less than 2% rests with the top ten. The sample taken for sequencing was blood. These receptors were taken from a young man in good health.

The CDR3, as DNA: TGTGCCAGCAGTCTCCCAGGGGATAAAGCTTTCTTT. Amino acid sequence: CASSLPGDKAFF. The gene calls are TRBV28 and TRBJ1-1, with a weak D call TRBD1 (6 bases). The length of the CDR3 is 12 residues. The germline V and J ends were trimmed by 5 bases and 9 bases, with 13 bases remaining between them. CDR1 is MDHEN, CDR2 SYDVKM, per germline.

This clone has a single count. The chain has TRBV7-6 and TRBJ2-1; TRBD2 is a possible D gene (7 bases). CDR1 is SGHVS, CDR2 FNYEAQ, per germline. The V gene lost 2 bases and the J gene lost 7 bases, with 15 bases spanning the gap. This CDR3 is 15 amino acids long. This CDR3 is CASSLSTGRGNEQFF. The DNA of the CDR3 is TGTGCCAGCAGCTTAAGCACAGGGAGGGGGAATGAGCAGTTCTTC.